The 2 T cell receptor beta chains below were found in one sample sequenced in a study of control samples from healthy donors and cancer patients. This table comes from immunoSEQ multiplex PCR, and its TCRdb copy is limited to in-frame clones, with some not included. The sample includes roughly 190,000 clones, 91% of them seen just once. The material sequenced was blood. These receptors all stem from a man aged 30-40 years in good health.

V and J are TRBV11-2 and TRBJ2-2, with TRBD1 as a possible D gene (7 bases). Trimming shortened V by 5 bases and J by 5 bases, and 18 bases separated the two germline ends. CDR1 SGHAT and CDR2 FQNNGV come from the germline V gene. The CDR3 covers 16 residues. CDR3 protein: CASSQMGRGVTGELFF. The CDR3 DNA follows: TGTGCCAGCAGCCAAATGGGCAGGGGGGTTACCGGGGAGCTGTTTTTT.

The V and J genes are TRBV29-1 and TRBJ2-6, with D hard to call. V dropped 6 bases and J dropped 0 bases, with 6 bases sitting between them. CDR1 and CDR2 from the germline V gene are SQVTM and ANQGSEA. The length of the CDR3 is 13 residues. CDR3 nucleotides: TGCAGCGTACAGTTCTCTGGGGCCAACGTCCTGACTTTC. This encodes CSVQFSGANVLTF.